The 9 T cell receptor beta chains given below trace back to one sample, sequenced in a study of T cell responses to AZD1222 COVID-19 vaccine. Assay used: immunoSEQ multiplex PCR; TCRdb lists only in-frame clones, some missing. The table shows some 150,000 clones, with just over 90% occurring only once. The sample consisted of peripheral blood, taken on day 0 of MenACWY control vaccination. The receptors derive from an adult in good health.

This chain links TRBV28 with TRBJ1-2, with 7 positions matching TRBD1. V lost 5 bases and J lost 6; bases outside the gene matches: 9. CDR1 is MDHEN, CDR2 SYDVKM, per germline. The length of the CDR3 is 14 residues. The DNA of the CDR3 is TGTGCCAGCAGTACCCAGACAGGGTATCATGGCTACACCTTC. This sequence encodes CASSTQTGYHGYTF.

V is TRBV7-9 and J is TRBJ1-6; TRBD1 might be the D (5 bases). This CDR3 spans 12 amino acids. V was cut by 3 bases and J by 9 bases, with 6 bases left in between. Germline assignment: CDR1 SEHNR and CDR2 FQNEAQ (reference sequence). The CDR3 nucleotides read TGTGCCAGCAGCTTGCAGGGTTCACCCCTCCACTTT. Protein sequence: CASSLQGSPLHF.

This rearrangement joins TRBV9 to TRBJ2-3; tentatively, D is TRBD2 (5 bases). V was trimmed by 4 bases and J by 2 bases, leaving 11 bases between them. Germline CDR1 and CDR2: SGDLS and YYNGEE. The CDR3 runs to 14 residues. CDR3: CASSLSANTDTQYF. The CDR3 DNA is TGTGCCAGCAGCCTTAGCGCAAACACAGATACGCAGTATTTT.

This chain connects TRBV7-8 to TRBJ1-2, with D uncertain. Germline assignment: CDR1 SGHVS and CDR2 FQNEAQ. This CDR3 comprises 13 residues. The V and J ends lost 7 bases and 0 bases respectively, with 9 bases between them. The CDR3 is CASTSLANYGYTF. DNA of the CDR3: TGTGCCAGCACCAGTCTAGCTAACTATGGCTACACCTTC.

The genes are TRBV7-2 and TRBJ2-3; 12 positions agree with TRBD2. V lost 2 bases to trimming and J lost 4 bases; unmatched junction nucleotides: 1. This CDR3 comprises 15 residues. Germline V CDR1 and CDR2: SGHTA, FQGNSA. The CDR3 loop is CASSLLAGGPDTQYF. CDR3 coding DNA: TGTGCCAGCAGCTTACTAGCGGGAGGGCCAGATACGCAGTATTTT.

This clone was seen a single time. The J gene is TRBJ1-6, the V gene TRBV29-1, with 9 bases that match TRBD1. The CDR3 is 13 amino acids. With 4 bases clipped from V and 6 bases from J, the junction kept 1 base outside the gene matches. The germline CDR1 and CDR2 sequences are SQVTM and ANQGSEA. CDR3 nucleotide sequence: TGCAGCGTTGGACAGGGGGTTAATTCACCCCTCCACTTT. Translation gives CSVGQGVNSPLHF. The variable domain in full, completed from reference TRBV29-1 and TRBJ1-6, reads SAVISQKPSRDICQRGTSLTIQCQVDSQVTMMFWYRQQPGQSLTLIATANQGSEATYESGFVIDKFPISRPNLTFSTLTVSNMSPEDSSIYLCSVGQGVNSPLHFGNGTRLTVT.

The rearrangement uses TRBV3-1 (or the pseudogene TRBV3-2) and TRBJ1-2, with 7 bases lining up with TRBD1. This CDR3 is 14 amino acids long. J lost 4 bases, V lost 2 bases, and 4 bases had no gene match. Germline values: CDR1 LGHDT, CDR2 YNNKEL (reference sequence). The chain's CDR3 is CASSQRTGPYGYTF. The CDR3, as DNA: TGTGCCAGCAGCCAACGGACAGGCCCCTATGGCTACACCTTC.

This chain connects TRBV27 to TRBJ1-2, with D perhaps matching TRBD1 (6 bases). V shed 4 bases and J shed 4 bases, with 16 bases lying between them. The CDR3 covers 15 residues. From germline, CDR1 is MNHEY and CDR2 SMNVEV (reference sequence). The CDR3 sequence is CASSSGTSLGYGYTF. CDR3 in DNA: TGTGCCAGCAGTTCCGGGACATCGCTAGGCTATGGCTACACCTTC.

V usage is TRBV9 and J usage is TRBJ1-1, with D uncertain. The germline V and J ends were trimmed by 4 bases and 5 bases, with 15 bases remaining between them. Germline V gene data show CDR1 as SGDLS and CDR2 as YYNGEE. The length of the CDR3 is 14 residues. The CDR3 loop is CASSPGGWGTEAFF. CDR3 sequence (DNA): TGTGCCAGCAGCCCCGGCGGGTGGGGAACTGAAGCTTTCTTT.